The rows below give T cell receptor beta chains drawn from one sample of a study of T cells in Graves' hyperthyroidism and ophthalmopathy. Each CDR3 protein gets one entry after TCRdb re-called the multiplex PCR reads with MiXCR. The sample yields hundreds of thousands of distinct CDR3 sequences, roughly 37% seen once. Source material: blood. These TCRs come from a man between 18 and 29 years old with Graves' hyperthyroidism. Each CDR3 is given with its conserved first and last residue. The D gene is left open where the match is weak. Rows give clone size only sometimes, using once, few, many, or a class for an expanded clone.

v_call	j_call	clone_size	d_call	cdr3_nt	cdr3_aa
TRBV10-3	TRBJ2-1	once	TRBD2	TGTGCCATCAGTGGCCTGGAAGCGGGGGGGCAGAATGAGCAGTTCTTC	CAISGLEAGGQNEQFF
TRBV10-3	TRBJ1-1	NA	NA	TGTGCCATCAGCCCCGACGGCGAGAAGGCTTTCTTT	CAISPDGEKAFF
TRBV5-4	TRBJ2-7	NA	TRBD1	TGTGCCTGGAATCCCGGGACAGGGAGTTCCTACGAGCAGTACTTC	CAWNPGTGSSYEQYF
TRBV7-9	TRBJ1-4	NA	NA	TGTGCCAGCAGCTTATGGTTGGCAGCAACTAATGAAAAACTGTTTTTT	CASSLWLAATNEKLFF
TRBV7-8	TRBJ2-7	few	NA	TGCGCCAGCAGCCAACTGACTGAAGGACTCCGCGAGCAGTACTTC	CASSQLTEGLREQYF
TRBV12-3/TRBV12-4	TRBJ2-7	NA	NA	TGTGCCGCTCGGAGGCAGCCGAGGTTCGAGCAGTACTTC	CAARRQPRFEQYF
TRBV29-1	TRBJ2-5	NA	TRBD2	TGCAGCGCGGATGGACTAGCGGGTCTCCAAGAGACCCAGTACTTC	CSADGLAGLQETQYF
TRBV2	TRBJ1-2	many	NA	TGTGCCAGCTACAGGGATGGCTACACCTTC	CASYRDGYTF
TRBV7-9	TRBJ2-3	few	TRBD2	TGTGCCAGCAGCTTAGTTAGCGGGGGGGCCACAGATACGCAGTATTTT	CASSLVSGGATDTQYF
TRBV11-3	TRBJ1-3	NA	NA	TGTGCCAGCAGCCCCGCGGGTACGAACACCATATATTTT	CASSPAGTNTIYF
TRBV9	TRBJ1-4	NA	NA	TGTGCCAGCAGCGCCGGGACAAGCCGGTCGGCGCATGAAAAACTGTTTTTT	CASSAGTSRSAHEKLFF
TRBV29-1	TRBJ1-2	many	NA	TGCAGCGGAACGGACAACTATGGCTACACCTTC	CSGTDNYGYTF
TRBV5-5	TRBJ1-1	many	NA	TGTGCCAGCAGTTTCGGACACCCGAACACTGAAGCTTTCTTT	CASSFGHPNTEAFF
TRBV7-7	TRBJ1-1	few	NA	TGTGCTAGCAGCCCCCTAGGCACTTTTGAGGACACTGAAGCTTTCTTT	CASSPLGTFEDTEAFF
TRBV25-1	TRBJ1-6	NA	TRBD1	TGTGCCAGCAGCGTGACAGGGAGTAATTCACCCCTCCACTTT	CASSVTGSNSPLHF
TRBV20-1	TRBJ1-1	few	NA	TGCAGTGCTAGAGAACTCATGGGACAGAACACTGAAGCTTTCTTT	CSARELMGQNTEAFF
TRBV2	TRBJ2-6	many	NA	TGTGCCAGCGGGGAAGACCGTAGCTCTGGGGCCAACGTCCTGACTTTC	CASGEDRSSGANVLTF
TRBV2	TRBJ2-5	many	TRBD2	TGTGCCAGGGGGGAAATAGCGGGGTCGGAGACCCAGTACTTC	CARGEIAGSETQYF
TRBV7-2	TRBJ2-2	NA	NA	TGCGCCAGCAGCTTCACAGGGCCCTCGAACACCGGGGAGCTGTTTTTT	CASSFTGPSNTGELFF
TRBV12-3/TRBV12-4	TRBJ1-2	NA	NA	TGTGCCAGCAGTCCCAGGACAGTTAACTATGGCTACACCTTC	CASSPRTVNYGYTF
TRBV29-1	TRBJ1-1	NA	NA	TGCAGCTTCGAGGGTCCTGAAGCTTTCTTT	CSFEGPEAFF
TRBV19	TRBJ2-2	NA	NA	TGTGCCAGTAGTCCCGACTTCGTACCAACCGGGGAGCTGTTTTTT	CASSPDFVPTGELFF
TRBV5-1	TRBJ1-6	many	NA	TGCGCCAGCAGCCTCCGGGGGGGACGAGGATCACCCCTCCACTTT	CASSLRGGRGSPLHF
TRBV5-1	TRBJ2-7	few	TRBD1	TGCGCCAGCAGCTTGACCGGGACAGCCTCCTACGAGCAGTACTTC	CASSLTGTASYEQYF
TRBV20-1	TRBJ2-7	NA	TRBD1	TGCAATGCGAAGGGACAGGGGTCCTACGAGCAGTACTTC	CNAKGQGSYEQYF
TRBV20-1	TRBJ1-2	NA	NA	TGCAGTGCTAGAGATGGGGGCTACACCTTC	CSARDGGYTF
TRBV7-2	TRBJ2-7	NA	TRBD2	TGTGCCAGCAGCTTAGGGAGCGGGAGCCGGTACGAGCAGTACTTC	CASSLGSGSRYEQYF
TRBV7-9	TRBJ1-3	NA	NA	TGTGCCAGCACCTCGGACTCGAGCTCTGGAAACACCATATATTTT	CASTSDSSSGNTIYF
TRBV13	TRBJ2-7	NA	TRBD2	TGTGCCAGCAGCCACCCCTGGACTAGCGGGAACAACGAGCAGTACTTC	CASSHPWTSGNNEQYF
TRBV10-3	TRBJ2-7	NA	NA	TGTGCCAGCAGCCAGGACAGACTAAGCTCCTACGAGCAGTACTTC	CASSQDRLSSYEQYF
TRBV7-2	TRBJ2-2	NA	TRBD2	TGTGCCAGCAGGCGTGGGGGGGGTTCCGGGACCGGGGAGCTGTTTTTT	CASRRGGGSGTGELFF
TRBV29-1	TRBJ2-3	NA	TRBD2	TGCAGCGTTGAGCGGGGGGGCACAGATACGCAGTATTTT	CSVERGGTDTQYF
TRBV6-5	TRBJ1-6	many	NA	TGTGCCAGCAGAGGTTCAGGGCCCCTCCACTTT	CASRGSGPLHF
TRBV10-3	TRBJ2-7	NA	NA	TGTGCCAGCAGTTACGGGGCAGATACCTACGAGCAGTACTTC	CASSYGADTYEQYF
TRBV9	TRBJ2-2	NA	TRBD1	TGTGCCAGCAGCCCTACAGGGGGCAGCACCGGGGAGCTGTTTTTT	CASSPTGGSTGELFF
TRBV10-3	TRBJ1-2	NA	NA	TGTGCCATCAGTTCAGGGGTGCCCTATGGCTACACCTTC	CAISSGVPYGYTF
TRBV7-9	TRBJ2-5	NA	TRBD1	TGTGCCAGTAGCGGGGACAGGGGTGCCGAGACCCAGTACTTC	CASSGDRGAETQYF
TRBV5-1	TRBJ1-2	NA	TRBD1	TGCGCCAGCAGCTGGACAGGGGATGAATATGGCTACACCTTC	CASSWTGDEYGYTF
TRBV7-9	TRBJ1-3	many	NA	TGTGCCAGCAGCTCAGACCTTGGAAACACCATATATTTT	CASSSDLGNTIYF
TRBV7-6	TRBJ1-1	many	NA	TGTGCCAGCAGCCGGTCTCTGAACACTGAAGCTTTCTTT	CASSRSLNTEAFF
TRBV6-5	TRBJ2-7	NA	NA	TGTGCCAGCAGTTCCGACTTTTTACCCCGGGAGCAGTACTTC	CASSSDFLPREQYF
TRBV10-3	TRBJ2-7	many	NA	TGTGCCATCAGTGGGGTCCTCAACGAGCAGTACTTC	CAISGVLNEQYF
TRBV12-3/TRBV12-4	TRBJ1-2	few	TRBD1	TGTGCCAGCAGTTTAGCCGGACAGGTCTATGGCTACACCTTC	CASSLAGQVYGYTF
TRBV7-9	TRBJ1-1	few	NA	TGTGCCAGCAGCTCGGACAGCTATTTGAACACTGAAGCTTTCTTT	CASSSDSYLNTEAFF
TRBV7-9	TRBJ1-6	many	NA	TGTGCCAGCAGCTTGATGCCCGGATTGGATTCACCCCTCCACTTT	CASSLMPGLDSPLHF